The present TCR beta chain was sequenced within a study of shared clonotypes between healthy human individuals. It was into CD45RA+ naive and CD45RA-negative memory subsets that the CD4+ cells were split. This clone was counted once. Across several immunoSEQ plates, the genomic DNA of each subset was split evenly. The protocol was immunoSEQ multiplex PCR, while the TCRdb copy is restricted to in-frame clones and leaves out a portion. This sample yields about 520,000 clones, of which about 96% are seen a single time; about 0.064% belongs to the top ten. This TCR derives from a woman under 40 in good health. The sample comprised naive CD4+ T cells sorted from blood. Subset denoted: CD45RA+ positively selected.

In DNA form, the CDR3 reads TGCGCCAGCAGCCACTCTGTAAGGCAGCTAGCGGGAACCTACGAGCAGTACTTC. Protein: CASSHSVRQLAGTYEQYF. The chain is built from TRBV4-1 and TRBJ2-7, with 9 bases that match TRBD2. Germline V CDR1 and CDR2: MGHRA, YSYEKL. The junction had 14 bases not matched to a gene; V was cut back by 3 bases and J by 2 bases. This CDR3 has 18 amino acids.